These T cell receptor beta chains were read from a single sample in a study of blood T cell repertoires in COVID-19. TCRdb keeps only in-frame clones here, not all; method: immunoSEQ multiplex PCR. Of some 76,000 clones in the sample, approximately 87% were seen once. The sequenced sample consisted of peripheral blood. The receptors shown here come from a man aged 80 or over in a cohort sampled during active COVID-19. Both conserved end residues are part of each CDR3. A D gene is named only where the DNA matches it firmly. Clone size is given for some rows only: seen once, a few or many times, or a class if the clone is expanded.

>TRBD1|13|TRBV6-2/TRBV6-3|TRBJ1-2|once
CASSAPGQGAGTF
TGTGCCAGCAGCGCTCCGGGACAGGGGGCGGGCACCTTC
>TRBD1|13|TRBV5-5|TRBJ1-1|-
CASSFSGGTEAFF
TGTGCCAGCAGCTTCTCAGGGGGTACTGAAGCTTTCTTT
>-|15|TRBV27|TRBJ2-3|-
CASIPKGGPSDTQYF
TGTGCCAGCATCCCTAAGGGGGGGCCGTCAGATACGCAGTATTTT
>-|10|TRBV24-1|TRBJ2-3|-
CATGADTQYF
TGTGCCACCGGAGCAGATACGCAGTATTTT
>-|12|TRBV3-1/TRBV3-2|TRBJ2-1|-
CASSQGPSEQFF
TGTGCCAGCAGCCAAGGCCCTAGTGAGCAGTTCTTC
>-|11|TRBV19|TRBJ2-5|once
CATQVGETQYF
TGTGCCACCCAGGTGGGAGAGACCCAGTACTTC
>-|15|TRBV6-2/TRBV6-3|TRBJ1-6|-
CASSYSRGNGSPLHF
TGTGCCAGCAGTTACTCAAGGGGGAATGGTTCACCCCTCCACTTT
>TRBD1|16|TRBV2|TRBJ1-5|-
CASTMDRFNSNQPQHF
TGTGCCAGCACTATGGACAGGTTCAATAGCAATCAGCCCCAGCATTTT
>-|15|TRBV5-8|TRBJ1-3|-
CASSLYRISGNTIYF
TGTGCCAGCAGCTTGTACAGAATCTCTGGAAACACCATATATTTT
>TRBD1|15|TRBV2|TRBJ1-2|-
CASSEAQGVGYGYTF
TGTGCCAGCAGTGAAGCCCAGGGGGTCGGGTATGGCTACACCTTC
>-|15|TRBV7-2|TRBJ1-6|-
CASSLEGLAFSPLHF
TGTGCCAGCAGCTTAGAGGGACTGGCTTTTTCACCCCTCCACTTT
>TRBD1|14|TRBV7-3|TRBJ2-3|-
CASSPGQASDTQYF
TGTGCCAGCAGCCCGGGACAGGCTTCAGATACGCAGTATTTT
>TRBD2|17|TRBV24-1|TRBJ2-1|-
CATSDVAGGHSYNEQFF
TGTGCCACCAGTGACGTAGCGGGGGGCCATTCCTACAATGAGCAGTTCTTC
>-|13|TRBV7-2|TRBJ2-5|-
CASSPRSGETQYF
TGTGCCAGCAGCCCTAGGTCGGGGGAGACCCAGTACTTC
>-|14|TRBV7-8|TRBJ1-6|-
CASSRGTLGSPLHF
TGTGCCAGCAGCCGAGGGACATTGGGTTCACCCCTCCACTTT
>TRBD1|17|TRBV4-1|TRBJ2-7|few
CASSQAPGQVNSYEQYF
TGCGCCAGCAGCCAAGCCCCGGGACAGGTAAACTCCTACGAGCAGTACTTC
>-|16|TRBV4-2|TRBJ2-1|few
CASSLPTSGGGNEQFF
TGTGCCAGCAGCCTCCCTACGTCGGGGGGCGGAAATGAGCAGTTCTTC
>TRBD1|13|TRBV19|TRBJ1-5|few
CASRDRDNQPQHF
TGTGCCAGTAGGGACAGGGACAATCAGCCCCAGCATTTT
>-|14|TRBV2|TRBJ1-5|-
CASTAGDRSQPQHF
TGTGCCAGCACCGCAGGGGACCGAAGTCAGCCCCAGCATTTT
>TRBD1|14|TRBV5-1|TRBJ1-4|-
CASSGGQGVEKLFF
TGCGCCAGCAGCGGAGGACAGGGGGTCGAAAAACTGTTTTTT
>-|16|TRBV18|TRBJ2-5|-
CASSPPGLRYQETQYF
TGTGCCAGCTCACCACCGGGACTTAGGTACCAAGAGACCCAGTACTTC
>TRBD2|15|TRBV27|TRBJ2-1|-
CASSLAGGPKDEQFF
TGTGCCAGCAGTTTGGCGGGGGGGCCTAAGGATGAGCAGTTCTTC
>TRBD1|17|TRBV6-2/TRBV6-3|TRBJ1-5|-
CASSYTGTDYSNQPQHF
TGTGCCAGCAGTTACACCGGGACAGATTATAGCAATCAGCCCCAGCATTTT
>TRBD1|13|TRBV2|TRBJ1-1|-
CASRTGGNTEAFF
TGTGCCAGCAGGACAGGGGGCAACACTGAAGCTTTCTTT
>-|13|TRBV7-9|TRBJ1-5|-
CASSLGASQPQHF
TGTGCCAGCAGCTTAGGAGCCTCTCAGCCCCAGCATTTT
>-|15|TRBV21-1|TRBJ1-1|-
CASSKHDRGNTEAFF
TGTGCCAGCAGCAAACATGACAGGGGAAACACTGAAGCTTTCTTT
>TRBD2|15|TRBV28|TRBJ2-5|-
CASSLVLAGKETQYF
TGTGCCAGCAGTCTGGTCCTAGCGGGGAAAGAGACCCAGTACTTC
>TRBD1|14|TRBV7-9|TRBJ2-1|once
CASSEQGAGNEQFF
TGTGCCAGCAGCGAACAGGGGGCTGGCAATGAGCAGTTCTTC
>-|12|TRBV3-1/TRBV3-2|TRBJ1-1|-
CASSPLGAEAFF
TGTGCCAGCAGCCCTCTGGGAGCAGAAGCTTTCTTT
>TRBD1|15|TRBV5-1|TRBJ1-1|-
CASSTGQGQNTEAFF
TGCGCCAGCAGCACGGGACAGGGCCAGAACACTGAAGCTTTCTTT
>-|16|TRBV29-1|TRBJ2-5|-
CSVEEGPRTVAETQYF
TGCAGCGTTGAAGAGGGACCCCGGACAGTAGCGGAGACCCAGTACTTC
>TRBD2|14|TRBV7-2|TRBJ2-7|-
CASRRGGDSYEQYF
TGTGCCAGCAGGCGGGGGGGGGACTCCTACGAGCAGTACTTC
>-|14|TRBV27|TRBJ1-6|-
CASSLWDTNSPLHF
TGTGCCAGCAGTTTATGGGACACTAATTCACCCCTCCACTTT
>TRBD2|15|TRBV6-5|TRBJ2-3|-
CASSYTGTSVDTQYF
TGTGCCAGCAGTTACACCGGGACTAGCGTAGATACGCAGTATTTT
>-|13|TRBV10-3|TRBJ2-2|-
CAISESASGELFF
TGTGCCATCAGTGAAAGTGCGTCCGGGGAGCTGTTTTTT
>-|13|TRBV3-1/TRBV3-2|TRBJ1-4|-
CASSSAGQEKLFF
TGTGCCAGCAGCTCCGCAGGGCAGGAAAAACTGTTTTTT
>-|13|TRBV28|TRBJ2-4|-
CASSPRLDNIQYF
TGTGCCAGCAGTCCAAGACTAGATAACATTCAGTACTTC